This T cell receptor (beta chain) is from a study of OX40 agonist ivuxolimab in advanced cancers. Overall study context: Every 2 weeks, patients received ivuxolimab intravenously, dosed at 0.01 to 10 mg/kg.

As to this clone: What it binds is not known.

Exclusion applied to patients with autoimmune disease history or systemic immunosuppression. Overall study findings and caveats: Expanded peripheral T cell antigen specificity was not determined.

Sequencing used immunoSEQ multiplex PCR; TCRdb keeps in-frame clones, though not all of them. The sample yields roughly 73,000 clones, around 88% seen once. The CDR3 contains 22 residues. Trimming removed 0 bases from V and 2 bases from J; junction bases left unmatched: 21. Germline CDR1 reads SGHRS; CDR2 reads YFSETQ. The chain combines TRBV5-1 with TRBJ2-7; 12 bases line up with TRBD2. The clonotype comes from an adult with an advanced solid tumor such as melanoma, head and neck, liver or kidney cancer. Sample: CD4+ or CD8+ T cells sorted from blood, taken in a trial of the OX40 agonist ivuxolimab. CDR3 sequence (DNA): TGCGCCAGCAGCTTGGGAGGATGGACACTACTAGCGGGAGGATTAATTACCTACGAGCAGTACTTC. The encoded protein is CASSLGGWTLLAGGLITYEQYF.